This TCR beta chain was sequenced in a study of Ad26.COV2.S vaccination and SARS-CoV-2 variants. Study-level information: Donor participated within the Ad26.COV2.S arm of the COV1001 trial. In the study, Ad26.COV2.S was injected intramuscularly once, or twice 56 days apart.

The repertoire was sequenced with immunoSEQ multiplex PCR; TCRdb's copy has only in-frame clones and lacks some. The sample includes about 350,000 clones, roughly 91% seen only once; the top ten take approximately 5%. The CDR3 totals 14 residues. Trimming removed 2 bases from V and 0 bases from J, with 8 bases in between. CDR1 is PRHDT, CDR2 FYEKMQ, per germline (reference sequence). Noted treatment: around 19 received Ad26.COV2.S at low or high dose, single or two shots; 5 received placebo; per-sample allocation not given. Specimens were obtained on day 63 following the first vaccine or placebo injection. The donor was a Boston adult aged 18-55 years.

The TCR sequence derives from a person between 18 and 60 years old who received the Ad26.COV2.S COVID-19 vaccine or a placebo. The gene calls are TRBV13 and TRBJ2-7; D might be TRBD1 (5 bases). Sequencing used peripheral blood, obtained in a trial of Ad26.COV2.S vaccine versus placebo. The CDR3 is CASSLFQGSYEQYF. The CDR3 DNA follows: TGTGCCAGCAGCTTATTTCAGGGCTCCTACGAGCAGTACTTC.